This T cell receptor (beta chain) was recorded in a study of blood T cell repertoires in COVID-19. Study-level background: The United States, Italy and Spain supplied acute and convalescent COVID-19 samples.

Original processing notes: Reference gene primer amplification gave estimated nucleated cell counts. This table comes from immunoSEQ multiplex PCR, and its TCRdb copy is limited to in-frame clones, with some not included. V and J calls plus clone size are reproduced from that table; the DNA served to infer D and trimming. The sample lists around 330,000 clones; around 89% were seen once. The CDR3 has 13 amino acids. The V end was cut by 3 bases, the J end by 11 bases, with 17 bases between. Germline V gives CDR1 DFQATT, CDR2 SNEGSKA (reference sequence). The V gene is TRBV20-1, the J gene TRBJ1-5, with TRBD1 as a possible D gene (6 bases). The sequencing input was peripheral blood. This clonotype was obtained from a woman in her forties or fifties with active or convalescent COVID-19. The CDR3 spells CSASTGGAEAQHF. The CDR3 nucleotides are TGCAGTGCTAGTACTGGGGGCGCTGAGGCCCAGCATTTT.